This entry lists 28 T cell receptor beta chains sequenced from one sample in a study of T cells in Graves' hyperthyroidism and ophthalmopathy. Amplification of TCR beta CDR3 regions was performed using RNA transcripts as template. During a first-round RT-PCR of the TCR CDR3, the HTBI primer set was used. TCRdb used MiXCR to reprocess the multiplex PCR reads, holding one entry per CDR3 protein. The data hold 550,000 to 800,000 distinct CDR3 sequences, with 15% to 20% observed a single time. Source material: blood. These receptors were obtained from a man between 45 and 60 years old with Graves' hyperthyroidism.

This clonotype showed up many times. This chain links TRBV29-1 with TRBJ1-2; the D gene is possibly TRBD1 (5 bases). Per the germline V gene, CDR1 is SQVTM and CDR2 is ANQGSEA. The CDR3 has 17 amino acids. The ends were cut back, 0 bases at V and 1 base at J, with 18 bases in the middle. CDR3 DNA: TGCAGCGTTGAAGATGGGAAAGGGACGGGGTTTAACTATGGCTACACCTTC. The encoded protein is CSVEDGKGTGFNYGYTF.

This sequence joins TRBV7-9 and TRBJ1-5, with TRBD1 identical over 9 bases. This CDR3 region has 17 residues. Germline V gene lookup returns CDR1 SEHNR and CDR2 FQNEAQ (reference sequence). V lost 1 base, J lost 2 bases, and 6 bases stayed unmatched. CDR3 sequence: CASSLEPQGAGNQPQHF. The CDR3 DNA reads TGTGCCAGCAGCTTAGAGCCACAGGGGGCGGGCAATCAGCCCCAGCATTTT.

This clonotype was counted at least ten times. The genes are TRBV7-9 and TRBJ1-1; 7 bases align to TRBD1. This CDR3 has 15 residues. V was pared by 0 bases and J by 4 bases, with 5 bases of the junction left unmatched. Germline V lookup: CDR1 SEHNR, CDR2 FQNEAQ (reference sequence). The CDR3: CASSLAFGQATEAFF. For the CDR3, the DNA is TGTGCCAGCAGCTTAGCCTTTGGACAGGCCACTGAAGCTTTCTTT.

V and J are TRBV6-2 or TRBV6-3 and TRBJ2-5, with 7 positions matching TRBD1. The CDR3 has 13 residues. CDR1 and CDR2 from the germline V gene are MNHEY and SVGEGT. V trimming: 6 bases; J trimming: 1 base; junction bases outside the gene matches: 2. This chain's CDR3 is CASRGQPQETQYF. CDR3 sequence (DNA): TGTGCCAGCAGGGGACAGCCCCAAGAGACCCAGTACTTC.

This clonotype was counted ten times or more. The chain carries TRBV24-1 and TRBJ2-7, with D unclear. V shed 2 bases and J shed 3 bases, with 16 bases lying between them. The CDR3 loop spans 16 amino acids. Germline CDR1 KGHDR, CDR2 SFDVKD. The CDR3: CATSDSLGDEFYEQYF. CDR3 DNA: TGTGCCACCAGTGATTCACTTGGTGATGAATTCTACGAGCAGTACTTC.

This clonotype was found a few times. For the CDR3, the DNA is TGTGCCAGCAGCTCCGGGACTAGCGTGGCCGGGGAGCTGTTTTTT. This translates into CASSSGTSVAGELFF. The chain employs TRBV7-8 and TRBJ2-2; 10 bases match TRBD2. The ends lost 4 bases at V and 6 bases at J; junction bases unmatched: 5. Germline lookup yields CDR1 SGHVS and CDR2 FQNEAQ. The length of the CDR3 is 15 residues.

As for this clonotype: This sequence may be a read error, since a much larger clone differs from it by one base. The chain has TRBV2 and TRBJ2-7, with 8 bases fitting TRBD1. CDR3 length: 15 amino acids. The germline gives CDR1 SNHLY, CDR2 FYNNEI. In DNA, the CDR3 is TGTGCCAACAGTCGGTTCGGACAGGGTCCTTACGAGCAGTACTTC. Translated: CANSRFGQGPYEQYF. The full variable domain, rest sourced from reference TRBV2 and TRBJ2-7, is EPEVTQTPSHQVTQMGQEVILRCVPISNHLYFYWYRQILGQKVEFLVSFYNNEISEKSEIFDDQFSVERPDGSNFTLKIRSTKLEDSAMYFCANSRFGQGPYEQYFGPGTRLTVT.

Only one count was recorded for this clonotype. No conserved phenylalanine or tryptophan ends this CDR3, so it is likely a read error. The chain couples TRBV20-1 to TRBJ2-7; 7 bases fit TRBD2. With V trimmed by 4 bases and J by 6 bases, 12 bases remained unmatched. This CDR3 contains 14 residues. The germline CDR1 and CDR2 sequences are DFQATT and SNEGSKA (reference sequence). The CDR3 DNA follows: TGCAGTGCTACTCACAGCGGGGTCCTCTTCGAGCAGTACCTC. This sequence encodes CSATHSGVLFEQYL.

This clonotype occurred a few times. The chain has TRBV19 and TRBJ2-1, with 7 bases aligning to TRBD1. J gave up 7 bases and V 5 bases, and 11 bases lay outside the gene matches. Germline V CDR1 and CDR2: LNHDA, SQIVND (reference sequence). CDR3 size: 15 residues. The CDR3 DNA follows: TGTGCCAGTAGTCCCTGGCAGGGGGAATTGAATGAGCAGTTCTTC. Encoded protein: CASSPWQGELNEQFF.

This clonotype was counted at least ten times. The chain couples TRBV3-1 to TRBJ2-7; 9 bases are shared with TRBD1. Trimming at V came to 11 bases and at J to 0 bases, leaving 8 bases not matched to a gene. CDR1 is LGHDT and CDR2 is YNNKEL in the germline V gene (reference sequence). CDR3 length: 14 residues. The CDR3 reads CAAQMGQGSYEQYF. The DNA of the CDR3 is TGTGCCGCGCAAATGGGACAGGGCTCCTACGAGCAGTACTTC.

V gene TRBV6-1 combines with J gene TRBJ1-1, with D tentatively TRBD1 (5 bases). V was pared by 10 bases and J by 1 base, with 16 bases between. Germline V gene lookup returns CDR1 MNHNS and CDR2 SASEGT. CDR3 length equals 14 residues. CDR3 loop: CATGRRDGNTEAFF. The CDR3 DNA follows: TGTGCCACCGGGCGGAGGGACGGGAACACTGAAGCTTTCTTT.

The chain carries TRBV3-1 and TRBJ1-1; 8 bases agree with TRBD1. The germline CDR1 and CDR2 sequences are LGHDT and YNNKEL (reference sequence). This CDR3 is built from 16 residues. V lost 3 bases to trimming and J lost 7 bases; unmatched junction nucleotides: 13. The CDR3 DNA reads as TGTGCCAGCAGCCAGGAACAGGGGGTCAGGTTTGATGAAGCTTTCTTT. It codes for CASSQEQGVRFDEAFF.

The chain has TRBV11-2 and TRBJ2-1, with 10 bases aligning to TRBD2. J lost 7 bases, V lost 2 bases, and 14 bases had no gene match. The CDR3 contains 18 residues. CDR1 and CDR2 (germline): SGHAT, FQNNGV. The DNA of the CDR3 is TGTGCCAGCAGCTTACAGAATACCCTAGCGGGAGTTTCGAATGAGCAGTTCTTC. This codes for CASSLQNTLAGVSNEQFF.

This clonotype was seen at least ten times. V and J are TRBV12-3 or TRBV12-4 and TRBJ1-2, with TRBD1 matching over 8 bases. J was trimmed by 4 bases and V by 6 bases; bases with no gene match: 7. The CDR3 has 14 amino acids. CDR3 in DNA: TGTGCCAGCAGCGCAGGGGGCACACCCTATGGCTACACCTTC. Encoded protein: CASSAGGTPYGYTF.

This clonotype was recorded a few times. The chain has TRBV6-1 and TRBJ2-7; TRBD2 might be the D (6 bases). The germline gives CDR1 MNHNS, CDR2 SASEGT. The V end was cut by 5 bases, the J end by 3 bases, with 14 bases between. This CDR3 comprises 14 residues. CDR3: CASSYTGVGYEQYF. CDR3 sequence (DNA): TGTGCCAGCAGTTATACGGGAGTGGGCTACGAGCAGTACTTC.

This clonotype was detected many times. CDR3 region: CSAREQGARAFF. The CDR3 DNA reads as TGCAGTGCTAGAGAACAGGGGGCGAGAGCTTTCTTT. V and J are TRBV20-1 and TRBJ1-1, with 9 bases aligning to TRBD1. V gave up 0 bases and J gave up 10 bases; unmatched junction bases: 3. The CDR3 runs to 12 residues. In germline, CDR1 is DFQATT, CDR2 SNEGSKA (reference sequence).

The chain carries TRBV9 and TRBJ2-1; D unclear. CDR3 length: 13 amino acids. In germline, CDR1 is SGDLS, CDR2 YYNGEE. V shed 1 base and J shed 10 bases, with 12 bases lying between them. CDR3 DNA: TGTGCCAGCAGCGTAAAGGCCCCTGGGGAGCAGTTCTTC. Residues: CASSVKAPGEQFF. Variable domain in full (rest from reference TRBV9 and TRBJ2-1): DSGVTQTPKHLITATGQRVTLRCSPRSGDLSVYWYQQSLDQGLQFLIQYYNGEERAKGNILERFSAQQFPDLHSELNLSSLELGDSALYFCASSVKAPGEQFFGPGTRLTVL.

The rearrangement links TRBV30 to TRBJ2-3; the D call may be TRBD1 or TRBD2 (5 bases each). Trimming took off 0 bases at V and 0 bases at J, with 10 bases between the two ends. The CDR3 contains 15 residues. Looked up from germline, CDR1 is GTSNPN and CDR2 is SVGIG (reference sequence). The CDR3 region has the DNA TGTGCCTGGAGTGTACAGGAGGCAAGCACAGATACGCAGTATTTT. Residues: CAWSVQEASTDTQYF.

This clonotype was observed at least ten times. The J gene is TRBJ2-5, the V gene TRBV5-8; maybe TRBD1 (5 bases). CDR3 length equals 14 residues. Trimming removed 1 base from V and 5 bases from J, with 12 bases in between. Germline V gene lookup returns CDR1 SGHTS and CDR2 YDEGEE. The CDR3 nucleotides read TGTGCCAGCAGCTTGTCACAGGCTAGGGAGACCCAGTACTTC. Protein product: CASSLSQARETQYF.

The chain links TRBV6-5 to TRBJ2-7, with TRBD1 matching 10 bases. V gave up 2 bases and J gave up 3 bases; unmatched junction bases: 13. The germline V gene has CDR1 MNHEY and CDR2 SVGAGI. This CDR3 is built from 18 residues. The CDR3 nucleotides read TGTGCCAGCAGTTACGCAGGGACAGGGGAAGCCCACTACTACGAGCAGTACTTC. This translates into CASSYAGTGEAHYYEQYF.

V and J are TRBV7-6 and TRBJ2-2, with D perhaps TRBD2 (6 bases). This CDR3 has 15 residues. Trimming took 7 bases from V and 2 from J, leaving 14 bases between them. Looked up from germline, CDR1 is SGHVS and CDR2 is FNYEAQ. The CDR3 here is CASTLGSGNTGELFF. The CDR3 nucleotides read TGTGCCAGCACCCTGGGTAGCGGAAACACCGGGGAGCTGTTTTTT. Filled out from reference TRBV7-6 and TRBJ2-2, the complete variable domain reads GAGVSQSPRYKVTKRGQDVALRCDPISGHVSLYWYRQALGQGPEFLTYFNYEAQQDKSGLPNDRFSAERPEGSISTLTIQRTEQRDSAMYRCASTLGSGNTGELFFGEGSRLTVL.

Comment on this clonotype: This could be a read error, since a much larger clone is one nucleotide away. V and J are TRBV28 and TRBJ2-7, with 7 nucleotides matching TRBD1. This CDR3 is 13 amino acids long. The ends lost 8 bases at V and 3 bases at J; junction bases unmatched: 7. Germline lookup yields CDR1 MDHEN and CDR2 SYDVKM. The chain's CDR3 is CASATGRGYEQYF. Here the CDR3 DNA reads TGTGCCAGCGCGACAGGGCGCGGCTACGAGCAGTACTTC.

As to this clonotype: The conserved closing phenylalanine or tryptophan is absent in this CDR3, likely reflecting a read error. The V gene is TRBV2, the J gene TRBJ1-2; no definite D call. V shed 7 bases and J shed 5 bases, with 11 bases lying between them. Germline V lookup: CDR1 SNHLY, CDR2 FYNNEI. CDR3 length: 12 residues. The CDR3 bases are TGTGCCAGCATTAGGACTTCTTATGGCTACACCCTC. Translation: CASIRTSYGYTL.

The V and J genes are TRBV7-2 and TRBJ2-2; 10 bases fit TRBD2. Germline V gene sequence: CDR1 SGHTA, CDR2 FQGNSA. The CDR3 extends over 16 amino acids. Trimming cost V 5 bases and J 6 bases; bases outside gene matches: 9. The CDR3, as DNA: TGTGCCAGCAGCCGCCCCCTAGCGGGAGTTCCCGGGGAGCTGTTTTTT. Its translation: CASSRPLAGVPGELFF.

In its sample, this clonotype was seen many times. The chain is built from TRBV28 and TRBJ2-7, with 11 bases lining up with TRBD2. Germline CDR1 is MDHEN and CDR2 is SYDVKM. V trimming: 4 bases; J trimming: 0 bases; junction bases outside the gene matches: 8. This CDR3 comprises 17 residues. The chain's CDR3 is CASSSPPGTSGSYEQYF. In DNA form, the CDR3 reads TGTGCCAGCAGTTCTCCACCCGGGACTAGCGGCTCCTACGAGCAGTACTTC.

Many counts were recorded for this clonotype. The J gene is TRBJ2-5, the V gene TRBV3-1; 10 bases align to TRBD2. The trim removed 3 bases at V and 4 bases at J, leaving 14 bases unmatched. The CDR3 totals 18 residues. Germline V gives CDR1 LGHDT, CDR2 YNNKEL (reference sequence). The CDR3 nucleotides are TGTGCCAGCAGCCACGGGGTAGCGGGAGGTGCCGTACGAGAGACCCAGTACTTC. It specifies CASSHGVAGGAVRETQYF.

This clonotype was seen at least ten times. The gene calls are TRBV28 and TRBJ1-3; 7 bases line up with TRBD1. V lost 3 bases to trimming and J lost 4 bases; unmatched junction nucleotides: 6. This CDR3 contains 15 residues. Looked up from germline, CDR1 is MDHEN and CDR2 is SYDVKM. The chain's CDR3 is CASSFMMGQGNTIYF. The CDR3, as DNA: TGTGCCAGCAGTTTTATGATGGGACAGGGAAACACCATATATTTT.

This clonotype has only a few counts. The chain joins TRBV4-2 to TRBJ2-3; 11 bases map to TRBD2. Per the germline V gene, CDR1 is LGHNA and CDR2 is YNFKEQ. The CDR3 runs to 17 residues. V lost 1 base, J lost 4 bases, and 7 bases stayed unmatched. The CDR3 loop reads CASSQAPIAGGPDTQYF. CDR3 in DNA: TGTGCCAGCAGCCAAGCCCCCATAGCGGGAGGGCCAGATACGCAGTATTTT.